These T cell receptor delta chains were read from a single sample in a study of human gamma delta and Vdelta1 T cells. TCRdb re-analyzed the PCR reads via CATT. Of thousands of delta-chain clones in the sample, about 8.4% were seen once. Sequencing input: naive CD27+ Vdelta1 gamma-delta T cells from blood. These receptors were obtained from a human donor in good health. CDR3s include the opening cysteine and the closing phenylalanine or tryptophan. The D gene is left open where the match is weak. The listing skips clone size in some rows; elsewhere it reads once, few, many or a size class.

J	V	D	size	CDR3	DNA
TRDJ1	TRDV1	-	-	CALGEPVGSIGLPRKLGGLVYTDKLIF	TGTGCTCTTGGGGAACCCGTAGGTTCTATAGGCCTTCCTAGAAAGCTGGGGGGTCTGGTGTACACCGATAAACTCATCTTT
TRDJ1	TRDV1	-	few	CALVFGTTQNTLSYLRTGGYPSYTDKLIF	-
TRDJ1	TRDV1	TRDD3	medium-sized	CALGETSPQDYWGIRARRTDKLIF	TGTGCTCTTGGGGAAACGTCTCCCCAAGACTACTGGGGGATACGCGCAAGGCGCACCGATAAACTCATCTTT
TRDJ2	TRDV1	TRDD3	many	CALGRPPPTGGYYQPQLFF	TGTGCTCTTGGGAGACCACCCCCGACTGGGGGATACTACCAGCCCCAACTCTTCTTT
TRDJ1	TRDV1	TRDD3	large	CALGARRYWGISHTDKLIF	TGTGCTCTTGGGGCACGGCGGTACTGGGGGATATCCCACACCGATAAACTCATCTTT
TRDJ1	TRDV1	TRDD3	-	CALGEKSPYPYWGIRGLIF	TGTGCTCTTGGGGAAAAGTCTCCCTACCCCTACTGGGGGATACGGGGGCTCATCTTT
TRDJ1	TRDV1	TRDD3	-	CALGELRGRARLNPYWGSGQGKLIF	TGTGCTCTTGGGGAACTTAGGGGTCGAGCCAGACTTAACCCGTACTGGGGGAGCGGACAGGGTAAACTCATCTTT
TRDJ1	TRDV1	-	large	CALGEYFHTRWAQRTDKLIF	TGTGCTCTTGGGGAATACTTTCATACTAGGTGGGCCCAGAGGACCGATAAACTCATCTTT
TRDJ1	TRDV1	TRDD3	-	CALGPKAFLLSARWGIPMYTDKLIF	TGTGCTCTTGGGCCAAAAGCTTTCCTACTCAGCGCCCGCTGGGGGATCCCCATGTACACCGATAAACTCATCTTT
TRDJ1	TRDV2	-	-	CACLSRWGVTDKLIF	TGTGCCTGTCTGTCCCGGTGGGGGGTTACCGATAAACTCATCTTT
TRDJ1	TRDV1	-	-	CALGNSPSSQWKLIF	TGTGCTCTTGGGAACTCGCCTTCTTCCCAGTGGAAACTCATCTTT
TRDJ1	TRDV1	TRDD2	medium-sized	CALGDQPSYSTWGAYTDKLIF	TGTGCTCTTGGGGATCAGCCTTCCTACTCTACCTGGGGGGCGTACACCGATAAACTCATCTTT
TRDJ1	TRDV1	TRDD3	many	CALGEPMTPRFSFRFTGGLGKLIF	TGTGCTCTTGGGGAACCCATGACTCCCCGCTTCTCCTTTCGCTTTACTGGGGGATTGGGTAAACTCATCTTT
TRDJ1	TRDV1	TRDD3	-	CALGERGGTGGQRVPYNTDKLIF	TGTGCTCTTGGGGAAAGAGGGGGGACTGGGGGACAGCGGGTCCCATATAACACCGATAAACTCATCTTT
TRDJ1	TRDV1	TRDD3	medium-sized	CALGEPPSSWGITSYTDKLIF	TGTGCTCTTGGGGAACCTCCTTCCTCCTGGGGGATCACTTCGTACACCGATAAACTCATCTTT
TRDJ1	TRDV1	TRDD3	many	CALGELGGPLGPMRGIREIWYTDKLIF	TGTGCTCTTGGGGAACTCGGAGGGCCCCTAGGGCCCATGAGGGGGATACGCGAGATTTGGTACACCGATAAACTCATCTTT
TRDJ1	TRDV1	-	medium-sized	CALGEWAYSRGKRIDKLIF	TGTGCTCTTGGGGAATGGGCCTACAGCCGGGGGAAAAGAATCGATAAACTCATCTTT
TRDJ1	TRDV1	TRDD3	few	CALGELSNVPRRAGGYRNDKLIF	TGTGCTCTTGGGGAACTAAGTAACGTACCTCGGCGGGCTGGGGGATACAGGAACGATAAACTCATCTTT
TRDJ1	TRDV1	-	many	CALGDQSRRGPRRRKLIF	TGTGCTCTTGGGGACCAATCCCGGAGGGGGCCCCGGAGGCGGAAACTCATCTTT
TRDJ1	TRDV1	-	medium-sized	CALGDRVNRGWGSGTDKLIF	TGTGCTCTTGGGGACAGAGTGAACCGGGGATGGGGGTCGGGCACCGATAAACTCATCTTT
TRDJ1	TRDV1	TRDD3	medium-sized	CALGELRRWGSGYTDKLIF	TGTGCTCTTGGGGAACTTCGACGCTGGGGGAGCGGATACACCGATAAACTCATCTTT
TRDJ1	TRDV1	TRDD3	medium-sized	CALGELSWRLGEYRGKDKLIF	TGTGCTCTTGGGGAACTATCGTGGCGACTGGGGGAGTACAGGGGTAAGGATAAACTCATCTTT
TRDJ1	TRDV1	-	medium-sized	CALGEGARRRAPRADKLIF	TGTGCTCTTGGGGAAGGGGCTCGGCGGAGGGCCCCGAGGGCCGATAAACTCATCTTT
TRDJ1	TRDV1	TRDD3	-	CALGERGRLRGTGGYNRKWGPNKLIF	TGTGCTCTTGGGGAACGAGGAAGGCTACGAGGGACTGGGGGATACAATCGAAAATGGGGCCCCAATAAACTCATCTTT
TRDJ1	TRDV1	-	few	CALGEFKGLPNSRTGVYNHTDKLIF	TGTGCTCTTGGGGAATTCAAAGGCCTTCCTAATTCTCGTACTGGGGTATACAATCACACCGATAAACTCATCTTT
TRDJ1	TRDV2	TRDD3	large	CACDTRILGVPLKLIF	TGTGCCTGTGACACCCGTATACTGGGGGTCCCTCTTAAACTCATCTTT
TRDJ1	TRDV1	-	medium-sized	CALGEGLRSRGPTAKLIF	TGTGCTCTTGGGGAAGGACTACGTAGCCGGGGCCCTACAGCTAAACTCATCTTT
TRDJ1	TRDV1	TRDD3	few	CALGGTPAGIINKLIF	TGTGCTCTTGGGGGTACTCCTGCGGGGATAATCAATAAACTCATCTTT
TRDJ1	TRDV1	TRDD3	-	CALGEHVPLRGSWGGWSFKLIF	TGTGCTCTTGGGGAACATGTTCCCCTACGTGGGTCCTGGGGGGGCTGGTCTTTTAAACTCATCTTT
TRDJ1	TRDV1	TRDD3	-	CALGELLGARGTDKLIF	TGTGCTCTTGGGGAACTACTGGGGGCTCGCGGGACCGATAAACTCATCTTT
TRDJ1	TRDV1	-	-	CALGEFRPSYWLWGIHTDKLIF	TGTGCTCTTGGGGAATTTCGTCCTTCCTACTGGCTCTGGGGGATTCACACCGATAAACTCATCTTT
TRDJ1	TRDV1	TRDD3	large	CALGSYYGGIRGKLIF	TGTGCTCTTGGGTCCTACTACGGGGGGATACGGGGTAAACTCATCTTT
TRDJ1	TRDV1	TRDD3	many	CALGPSPPGGYARGVLIF	TGTGCTCTTGGGCCGAGCCCCCCCGGGGGATACGCGCGGGGTGTACTCATCTTT
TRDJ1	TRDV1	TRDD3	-	CALGEPPNGRTGGYTDKLIF	TGTGCTCTTGGGGAACCCCCCAACGGTCGTACTGGGGGTTACACCGATAAACTCATCTTT
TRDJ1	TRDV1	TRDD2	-	CALGELRTRLPTFIRSTDKLIF	TGTGCTCTTGGGGAACTCCGAACTCGACTTCCTACGTTTATAAGAAGCACCGATAAACTCATCTTT
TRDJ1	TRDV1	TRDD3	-	CALGELKGPSPRNRGYYTDKLIF	TGTGCTCTTGGGGAACTCAAAGGTCCTTCCCCCCGTAACAGGGGATACTACACCGATAAACTCATCTTT